A single T cell receptor (beta chain) is shown here with its context. Its antigen is unidentified. The sample originates from a study of T cells expressing NK-cell markers. Study as a whole: Source material for TCR beta repertoires consisted of sorted CD3+CD56+NKG2C+, CD3+CD56+NKG2C- and CD3+CD56-NKG2C+ T cells. Whole-study results and caveats: For a handful of donors, these clonotypes were likewise the leading ones in the CD3+CD56-NKG2C+ fraction. NKG2C+ dominant clonotype frequencies in 5 or 6 donors were roughly 1.0-7.5% of CD8+ T cells.

Per germline, CDR1 SGHTA and CDR2 FQGNSA. The CDR3 covers 15 residues. TCRdb derives one entry per CDR3 protein from the 5' RACE reads, leaving out DNA. The sample data list 250,000 or so distinct CDR3 sequences. Sequencing input: blood T cells: a sorted CD56 or NKG2C T cell subset, CD4+ or CD8+ T cells, or bulk PBMC T cells (not recorded which). The source is a woman between 18 and 70 years old in good health. The chain carries TRBV7-2 and TRBJ2-3; no DNA is available, so the TRBD2 call from TCRdb remains unchecked. Here the CDR3 reads CASRLTSGDFDTQYF.